Each of the 31 T cell receptor beta chains below was sequenced from the same sample in a study of CD8 T cells in ankylosing spondylitis. One entry per CDR3 protein, called by TCRdb with MiXCR from the 5' RACE reads. The sample contains 200,000 to 300,000 distinct CDR3 sequences, around 32% of which appear only once. Sequenced input: blood, either unsorted or a sorted T cell fraction (not recorded which). Source of these receptors: a male donor with ankylosing spondylitis or in good health (not recorded which).

This clonotype was observed once. The chain employs TRBV20-1 and TRBJ2-1; 9 bases are a match to TRBD2. With 7 bases clipped from V and 5 bases from J, the junction kept 6 bases outside the gene matches. The germline V gene encodes CDR1 DFQATT and CDR2 SNEGSKA (reference sequence). This CDR3 has 13 residues. As DNA, the CDR3 is TGCAGTGTCAGCGGGGGGATAAACAATGAGCAGTTCTTC. It is translated as CSVSGGINNEQFF.

This clonotype has at least ten counts. The rearrangement uses TRBV6-1 and TRBJ2-7, with 8 positions matching TRBD1. CDR1 MNHNS and CDR2 SASEGT come from the germline V gene. V was clipped by 6 bases and J by 4 bases; unmatched bases: 5. There are 13 residues in the CDR3. CDR3 in DNA: TGTGCCAGCAGCCTGGACAGGGCATACGAGCAGTACTTC. Translating gives CASSLDRAYEQYF.

This clonotype was seen a handful of times. The V and J genes are TRBV6-1 and TRBJ1-4; D unresolved. Germline CDR1 MNHNS, CDR2 SASEGT. The CDR3 sequence is 12 residues long. In DNA, the CDR3 is TGTGGAGCAGGAAGGGCTAATGAAAAACTGTTTTTT. The encoded protein is CGAGRANEKLFF.

This clonotype was seen more than once but under ten times. The V gene is TRBV28, the J gene TRBJ2-3, with 11 bases matching TRBD2. Losses at the gene ends were 7 bases for V and 3 bases for J; bases not matched to a gene: 3. This CDR3 is built from 14 residues. The germline V gene encodes CDR1 MDHEN and CDR2 SYDVKM. The chain's CDR3 is CASIAGGRTDTQYF. CDR3 coding DNA: TGTGCCAGCATAGCGGGGGGGCGGACAGATACGCAGTATTTT.

In this sample, this clonotype turned up a few times. The CDR3, as DNA: TGCAGTGCTAGAGAATATAGCGGGGGGGACACAGATACGCAGTATTTT. This translates into CSAREYSGGDTDTQYF. The V call is TRBV20-1, the J call TRBJ2-3; 11 bases are a match to TRBD2. The V gene's germline CDR1 is DFQATT and CDR2 SNEGSKA (reference sequence). The CDR3 has 16 amino acids. With V trimmed by 0 bases and J by 2 bases, 4 bases remained unmatched.

V gene TRBV12-3 or TRBV12-4 combines with J gene TRBJ2-1; no reliable D call. Trimming pared 8 bases from V and 3 bases from J, leaving 5 bases between. The CDR3 totals 11 residues. The CDR3 DNA reads TGTGCCAGCGGCGGCTACAATGAGCAGTTCTTC. It encodes CASGGYNEQFF.

The J gene is TRBJ1-4, the V gene TRBV7-9; tentatively, D is TRBD1 (6 bases). CDR1 and CDR2 (germline): SEHNR, FQNEAQ (reference sequence). The CDR3 runs to 16 residues. V shed 2 bases and J shed 4 bases, with 14 bases lying between them. CDR3 bases: TGTGCCAGCAGCTTACGCCCCGGGGGCGTTAATGAAAAACTGTTTTTT. Translation gives CASSLRPGGVNEKLFF.

The V and J genes are TRBV6-1 and TRBJ1-1, with TRBD1 matching 8 bases. Germline CDR1 MNHNS, CDR2 SASEGT. The CDR3 loop spans 14 amino acids. With V trimmed by 6 bases and J by 3 bases, 6 bases remained unmatched. The CDR3 loop reads CASSTDRAHTEAFF. The CDR3 DNA reads as TGTGCCAGCAGCACGGACAGGGCGCACACTGAAGCTTTCTTT.

The chain combines TRBV20-1 with TRBJ2-5; 7 nucleotides line up with TRBD1. The CDR3 is 14 residues long. J lost 3 bases, V lost 3 bases, and 7 bases had no gene match. In germline, CDR1 is DFQATT, CDR2 SNEGSKA (reference sequence). Written as DNA, the CDR3 is TGCAGTGCTAGTCTTCCAGGGGGAAAAGAGACCCAGTACTTC. Amino acids: CSASLPGGKETQYF.

The V and J genes are TRBV6-1 and TRBJ1-5; tentative D call: TRBD1 (6 bases). Trimming shortened V by 6 bases and J by 10 bases, and 16 bases separated the two germline ends. In germline, CDR1 is MNHNS, CDR2 SASEGT. This CDR3 spans 13 amino acids. The CDR3 loop is CASRTGTLSPQHF. DNA for the CDR3: TGTGCCAGCAGAACCGGGACACTCTCTCCCCAGCATTTT.

This clonotype showed up just a few times. This rearrangement joins TRBV5-1 to TRBJ1-3, with unresolved D. Germline V gene sequence: CDR1 SGHRS, CDR2 YFSETQ. There are 15 residues in the CDR3. The V end lost 0 bases, the J end lost 0 bases, and 7 bases lay between the germline ends. CDR3 sequence reads: CASSLVQSSGNTIYF. The CDR3 DNA reads as TGCGCCAGCAGCTTGGTACAGAGCTCTGGAAACACCATATATTTT. The full variable domain, with the rest looked up from reference TRBV5-1 and TRBJ1-3, is KAGVTQTPRYLIKTRGQQVTLSCSPISGHRSVSWYQQTPGQGLQFLFEYFSETQRNKGNFPGRFSGRQFSNSRSEMNVSTLELGDSALYLCASSLVQSSGNTIYFGEGSWLTVV.

In its sample, this clonotype was seen a few times. The V and J genes are TRBV6-1 and TRBJ2-3; TRBD2 might be the D (6 bases). V was cut by 5 bases and J by 1 base, with 25 bases left in between. This CDR3 is 19 amino acids long. Per the germline V gene, CDR1 is MNHNS and CDR2 is SASEGT. Here the CDR3 DNA reads TGTGCCAGCAGTACAACAAAAATAACGCGGGGTCCTGGCACAGATACGCAGTATTTT. This codes for CASSTTKITRGPGTDTQYF.

This clonotype is a singleton in its sample. This chain joins TRBV5-1 and TRBJ2-1; TRBD1 is a possible D gene (5 bases). This CDR3 has 20 amino acids. The germline CDR1 and CDR2 sequences are SGHRS and YFSETQ. Trimming removed 4 bases at V and 0 bases at J, with 26 bases between. CDR3 sequence: CASSPGYRGRQFGSYNEQFF. The CDR3 DNA follows: TGCGCCAGCAGCCCCGGGTACCGAGGCAGACAGTTCGGCTCCTACAATGAGCAGTTCTTC.

This clonotype has only one observation. V usage is TRBV7-9 and J usage is TRBJ2-7, with D uncertain. Germline CDR1 reads SEHNR; CDR2 reads FQNEAQ (reference sequence). The CDR3 covers 14 residues. With 5 bases removed from V and 6 bases from J, the gap between germline ends came to 17 bases. As DNA, the CDR3 is TGTGCCAGCAGCCCCGCCACGGCAGATCTCGAGCAGTACTTC. Amino acid sequence: CASSPATADLEQYF.

The chain joins TRBV25-1 to TRBJ2-5, with D possibly TRBD1 on 5 matching bases. The CDR3 contains 14 residues. Germline V gene lookup returns CDR1 MGHDK and CDR2 SYGVNS. The V gene lost 1 base and the J gene lost 4 bases, with 10 bases spanning the gap. CDR3 loop: CASSEWGEGETQYF. The CDR3, as DNA: TGTGCCAGCAGTGAATGGGGCGAAGGAGAGACCCAGTACTTC.

The chain has TRBV6-1 and TRBJ2-3, with a tentative D call TRBD1 (5 bases). V was clipped by 11 bases and J by 2 bases, with 14 bases between them. The CDR3 totals 13 residues. The germline gives CDR1 MNHNS, CDR2 SASEGT. CDR3 sequence: CAVSQTDTDTQYF. In DNA form, the CDR3 reads TGTGCCGTCTCCCAGACAGACACAGATACGCAGTATTTT.

V gene TRBV6-1 combines with J gene TRBJ1-1; D gene uncertain. Per germline, CDR1 MNHNS and CDR2 SASEGT. The V end lost 4 bases, the J end lost 5 bases, and 14 bases lay between the germline ends. The CDR3 length is 14 residues. The CDR3: CASSGRAPRTEAFF. In DNA, the CDR3 is TGTGCCAGCAGTGGCCGGGCCCCGAGGACTGAAGCTTTCTTT.

The rearrangement joins TRBV4-2 to TRBJ1-2, with D possibly TRBD1 on 5 matching bases. CDR3 length: 15 amino acids. V lost 1 base, J lost 0 bases, and 9 bases lay in between. From germline, CDR1 is LGHNA and CDR2 YNFKEQ. CDR3 in DNA: TGTGCCAGCAGCCAAGGGGAACAGGCTAACTATGGCTACACCTTC. This encodes CASSQGEQANYGYTF.

This clonotype was seen a few times. This sequence joins TRBV2 and TRBJ1-1; the D is unclear. V lost 7 bases to trimming and J lost 0 bases, with 15 bases between them. This CDR3 spans 15 amino acids. Germline V gives CDR1 SNHLY, CDR2 FYNNEI. This CDR3 is CASMLEVVMNTEAFF. CDR3 DNA sequence: TGTGCCAGCATGTTGGAAGTAGTTATGAACACTGAAGCTTTCTTT.

This clonotype was observed a few times. The chain carries TRBV24-1 and TRBJ2-3; D unclear. The V end was cut by 2 bases, the J end by 1 base, with 6 bases between. In germline, CDR1 is KGHDR, CDR2 SFDVKD. There are 14 residues in the CDR3. CDR3 sequence (DNA): TGTGCCACCAGTGATTCACCGGGCACAGATACGCAGTATTTT. Translation gives CATSDSPGTDTQYF.

This chain connects TRBV7-9 to TRBJ2-5; 7 bases fit TRBD2. Germline V gene data show CDR1 as SEHNR and CDR2 as FQNEAQ (reference sequence). This CDR3 has 15 amino acids. Losses at the gene ends were 3 bases for V and 1 base for J; bases not matched to a gene: 5. The CDR3 region has the DNA TGTGCCAGCAGCTTGGACGGACTAGGCCAAGAGACCCAGTACTTC. Residues: CASSLDGLGQETQYF.

The chain has TRBV20-1 and TRBJ2-7; possibly TRBD1 for D (5 bases). The CDR3 totals 15 residues. Trimming took off 5 bases at V and 0 bases at J, with 17 bases between the two ends. From germline, CDR1 is DFQATT and CDR2 SNEGSKA (reference sequence). The CDR3 here is CSAPPPEGVSYEQYF. As DNA, the CDR3 is TGCAGTGCTCCGCCCCCGGAAGGGGTCTCCTACGAGCAGTACTTC.

V usage is TRBV6-2 or TRBV6-3 and J usage is TRBJ1-2; D gene ambiguous. Germline CDR1 reads MNHEY; CDR2 reads SVGEGT. Trimming took 3 bases from V and 1 from J, leaving 6 bases between them. The CDR3 is made up of 13 amino acids. The CDR3 sequence is CASSYKSNYGYTF. The CDR3 DNA reads TGTGCCAGCAGTTATAAGAGTAACTATGGCTACACCTTC.

The chain combines TRBV29-1 with TRBJ2-5; TRBD2 matches at 9 bases. The ends lost 7 bases at V and 1 base at J; junction bases unmatched: 10. In germline, CDR1 is SQVTM, CDR2 ANQGSEA. The CDR3 loop spans 15 amino acids. This chain's CDR3 is CSALGLAGVQETQYF. The CDR3 region has the DNA TGCAGCGCCCTGGGGTTAGCGGGGGTCCAAGAGACCCAGTACTTC.

This clonotype was detected only a few times. This sequence joins TRBV20-1 and TRBJ1-1; D not certain. This CDR3 has 15 residues. Germline-derived CDR1 and CDR2 are DFQATT and SNEGSKA (reference sequence). With 0 bases removed from V and 1 base from J, the gap between germline ends came to 12 bases. The CDR3 nucleotides are TGCAGTGCTAGAGATTACAGCAGGCCGAACACTGAAGCTTTCTTT. This codes for CSARDYSRPNTEAFF.

The chain uses TRBV20-1 and TRBJ2-5; D is perhaps TRBD2 (6 bases). CDR3 size: 14 residues. Deletions cut 5 bases from V and 7 bases from J, with 20 bases between. Germline lookup yields CDR1 DFQATT and CDR2 SNEGSKA (reference sequence). CDR3 in DNA: TGCAGTGCTCCGCCATCGGGGGACTTATGGACCCAGTACTTC. Translated: CSAPPSGDLWTQYF.

This clonotype has just a few counts. The chain combines TRBV20-1 with TRBJ1-4, with D hard to call. Germline lookup yields CDR1 DFQATT and CDR2 SNEGSKA (reference sequence). This CDR3 spans 13 amino acids. The V and J ends lost 6 bases and 6 bases respectively, with 14 bases between them. CDR3 residues: CSAIEGTYEKLFF. The CDR3 nucleotides read TGCAGTGCAATCGAGGGAACGTATGAAAAACTGTTTTTT.

This clonotype has just a few counts. CDR3 in amino acids: CSVESSGAVEQYF. The CDR3, as DNA: TGCAGCGTTGAATCTTCCGGGGCCGTCGAGCAGTACTTC. V gene TRBV29-1 combines with J gene TRBJ2-7; the D gene could be TRBD1 or TRBD2 (5 bases each). In germline, CDR1 is SQVTM, CDR2 ANQGSEA. Trimming took off 2 bases at V and 6 bases at J, with 14 bases between the two ends. The CDR3 totals 13 residues.

This sequence joins TRBV12-3 or TRBV12-4 and TRBJ2-7; maybe TRBD2 (5 bases). CDR3 length: 13 residues. Trimming took off 7 bases at V and 5 bases at J, with 15 bases between the two ends. The DNA for the CDR3 is TGTGCCAGCAAGCCGTTCGCCGGGGACGAGCAGTACTTC. Encoded protein: CASKPFAGDEQYF.

This clonotype has a handful of counts. The rearrangement joins TRBV6-5 to TRBJ2-5, with TRBD1 matching over 7 bases. With V trimmed by 0 bases and J by 2 bases, 6 bases remained unmatched. There are 16 residues in the CDR3. Germline V CDR1 and CDR2: MNHEY, SVGAGI. The CDR3 spells CASSYSTARGQETQYF. The CDR3 DNA sequence: TGTGCCAGCAGTTACTCGACGGCCAGGGGGCAAGAGACCCAGTACTTC.

This clonotype was detected once. The chain has TRBV5-1 and TRBJ1-1, with a possible D match to TRBD1 (5 bases). Germline CDR1 reads SGHRS; CDR2 reads YFSETQ. The CDR3 loop spans 15 amino acids. Trimming pared 4 bases from V and 2 bases from J, leaving 15 bases between. The CDR3 spells CASSGGERKNTEAFF. The CDR3 DNA is TGCGCCAGCAGCGGGGGGGAAAGGAAAAACACTGAAGCTTTCTTT.